Listed below are T cell receptor beta chains from one sample, sequenced in a study of cytomegalovirus exposure and HLA in healthy donors. Assay: immunoSEQ multiplex PCR; the TCRdb copy retains only in-frame clones and omits some. The table records some 100,000 clones, around 84% of them present only once. The material sequenced was PBMCs. Receptors originate from a woman aged 40 to 50 in good health and CMV-seropositive. Both conserved end residues are part of each CDR3. A D gene is named only where the DNA matches it firmly. Size values are once, few and many counts, or a class for expanded clones, and some rows have none.

V gene	clone size	J gene	D gene	CDR3 protein	CDR3 DNA
TRBV5-1	.	TRBJ1-3	.	CASSLAGDWGNTIYF	TGCGCCAGCAGCTTGGCCGGGGACTGGGGAAACACCATATATTTT
TRBV18	.	TRBJ2-5	TRBD2	CASSPVAGVQETQYF	TGTGCCAGCTCACCAGTAGCGGGAGTACAAGAGACCCAGTACTTC
TRBV27	.	TRBJ2-5	.	CASRRPGITETQYF	TGTGCCAGCAGGCGACCCGGGATAACGGAGACCCAGTACTTC
TRBV27	.	TRBJ1-5	.	CASSRDAYGNQPQHF	TGTGCCAGCAGCCGGGATGCGTATGGCAATCAGCCCCAGCATTTT
TRBV5-6	few	TRBJ2-6	.	CASSLNRVKANSGANVLTF	TGTGCCAGCAGCCTGAACAGGGTCAAGGCGAACTCTGGGGCCAACGTCCTGACTTTC
TRBV29-1	.	TRBJ1-1	TRBD1	CSVAGQEDTEAFF	TGCAGCGTTGCGGGACAGGAGGACACTGAAGCTTTCTTT
TRBV29-1	.	TRBJ1-2	TRBD1	CSAGMGQGAYGYTF	TGCAGCGCCGGCATGGGACAGGGTGCCTATGGCTACACCTTC
TRBV29-1	.	TRBJ1-1	.	CSVDDYMNTEAFF	TGCAGCGTTGACGACTACATGAACACTGAAGCTTTCTTT
TRBV10-2	few	TRBJ1-1	.	CASSVSDRNTEAFF	TGCGCCAGCAGTGTTTCGGACAGAAACACTGAAGCTTTCTTT
TRBV9	once	TRBJ1-2	TRBD1	CASSKRGLGGYTF	TGTGCCAGCAGCAAAAGGGGGCTTGGAGGCTACACCTTC
TRBV6-5	.	TRBJ2-7	TRBD2	CASSPRTSDHEQYF	TGTGCCAGCAGTCCGAGGACTAGCGACCACGAGCAGTACTTC
TRBV19	few	TRBJ2-1	TRBD2	CASSTTSGSYNEQFF	TGTGCCAGTAGCACAACTAGCGGGAGCTACAATGAGCAGTTCTTC
TRBV2	.	TRBJ2-6	.	CASSEAIGRPSGANVLTF	TGTGCCAGCAGTGAAGCAATAGGACGCCCGTCTGGGGCTAACGTCCTGACTTTC
TRBV18	few	TRBJ2-3	.	CASSPIGSGSITDTQYF	TGTGCCAGCTCACCAATTGGTAGCGGCTCTATCACAGATACGCAGTATTTT
TRBV27	.	TRBJ2-4	TRBD1	CASISLQGAKNIQYF	TGTGCCAGCATCTCGCTACAGGGGGCCAAAAACATTCAGTACTTC
TRBV10-3	once	TRBJ2-1	.	CAINRAGSSYNEQFF	TGTGCCATCAACAGAGCCGGTAGCTCCTACAATGAGCAGTTCTTC
TRBV25-1	.	TRBJ2-7	.	CASSGLYEQYF	TGTGCCAGCAGTGGTCTCTACGAGCAGTACTTC
TRBV7-2	.	TRBJ2-7	.	CASSFSAPRQVTSYEQYF	TGTGCCAGCAGCTTTTCGGCACCCCGACAGGTGACCTCCTACGAGCAGTACTTC
TRBV9	.	TRBJ2-5	TRBD2	CASSVGEGQETQYF	TGTGCCAGCAGCGTAGGGGAGGGCCAAGAGACCCAGTACTTC
TRBV7-8	.	TRBJ2-7	TRBD1	CASSPHRDRGPYEQYF	TGTGCCAGCAGCCCCCACCGGGACAGGGGTCCCTACGAGCAGTACTTC
TRBV28	.	TRBJ1-5	.	CASSTRGGNQPQHF	TGTGCCAGCAGTACCAGGGGCGGTAATCAGCCCCAGCATTTT
TRBV4-1	.	TRBJ2-7	TRBD2	CASSQEPGGMFNEQYF	TGCGCCAGCAGCCAAGAGCCCGGGGGGATGTTTAACGAGCAGTACTTC
TRBV5-4	.	TRBJ2-6	.	CASSLQGTGANVLTF	TGTGCCAGCAGCTTGCAGGGAACTGGGGCCAACGTCCTGACTTTC
TRBV7-9	.	TRBJ2-7	TRBD2	CASSAPGLATYEQYF	TGTGCCAGCAGCGCTCCGGGACTAGCGACTTACGAGCAGTACTTC
TRBV10-3	.	TRBJ2-5	.	CATQDEETQYF	TGTGCCACACAGGATGAGGAGACCCAGTACTTC
TRBV19	.	TRBJ1-2	.	CASSTQLQGNYGYTF	TGTGCCAGTAGTACTCAGCTACAGGGAAACTATGGCTACACCTTC
TRBV6-5	few	TRBJ1-5	TRBD1	CASRAGTGSHQPQHF	TGTGCCAGCAGAGCCGGGACAGGGTCGCATCAGCCCCAGCATTTT
TRBV4-1	.	TRBJ2-3	TRBD2	CASSQPGGARGTDTQYF	TGCGCCAGCAGCCAACCCGGGGGGGCCCGGGGCACAGATACGCAGTATTTT
TRBV13	.	TRBJ1-3	.	CASSLTRASGNTIYF	TGTGCCAGCAGCCTTACGAGGGCCTCTGGAAACACCATATATTTT